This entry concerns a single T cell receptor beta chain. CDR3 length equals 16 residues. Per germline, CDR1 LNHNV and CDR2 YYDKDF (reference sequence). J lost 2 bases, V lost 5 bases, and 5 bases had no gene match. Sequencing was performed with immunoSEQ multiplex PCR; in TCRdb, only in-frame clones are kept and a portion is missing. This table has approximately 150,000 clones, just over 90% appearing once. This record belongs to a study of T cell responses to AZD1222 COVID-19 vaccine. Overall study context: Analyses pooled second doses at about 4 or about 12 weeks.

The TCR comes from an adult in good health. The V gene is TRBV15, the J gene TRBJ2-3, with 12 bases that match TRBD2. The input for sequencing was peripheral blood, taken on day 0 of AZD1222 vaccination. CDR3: CATSAGTSGYTDTQYF. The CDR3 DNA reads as TGTGCCACCAGCGCCGGGACTAGCGGGTACACAGATACGCAGTATTTT.